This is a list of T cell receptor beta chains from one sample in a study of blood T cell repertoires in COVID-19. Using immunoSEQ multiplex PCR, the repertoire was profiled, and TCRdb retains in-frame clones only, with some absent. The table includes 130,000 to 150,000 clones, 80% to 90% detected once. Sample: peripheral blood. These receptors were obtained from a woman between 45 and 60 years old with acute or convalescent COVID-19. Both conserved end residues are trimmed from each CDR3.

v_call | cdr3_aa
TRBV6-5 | ASSRGQNSGNTIY
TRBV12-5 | ASVGERMNTGELF
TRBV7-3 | ASSFRSGGYNEQF
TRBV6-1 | ASSERPGGLNTEAF
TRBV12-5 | ASGLAGRETQY
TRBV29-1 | SVGAGGGTDTQY
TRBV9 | ASSAGQRGHGYT
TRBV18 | ASSRDRAETDTQY
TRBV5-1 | ASSLEGQGRFHTDTQY
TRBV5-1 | ASSSEPTFYGYT
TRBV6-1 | ASSDPSGSSYNEQF
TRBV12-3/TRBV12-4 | ASSLQVNYGYT
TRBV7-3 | ASSLLGQAGNEQF
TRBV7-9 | ASSGRTNEQF
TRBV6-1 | ASSETGNNQPQH
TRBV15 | ATSRGDSNQPQH
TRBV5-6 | ASSSVQEYEQY
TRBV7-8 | ASSLDPGNQPQH
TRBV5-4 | ASSPGTGGINEQF
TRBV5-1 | ASSWDRSYEQY
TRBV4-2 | ASSPQGQGGNTIY
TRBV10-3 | AIGGAGVYEQY
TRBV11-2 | ASSLRTSGNYEQY
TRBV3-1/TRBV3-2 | ASSQGQVRGGGYT
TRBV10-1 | ASSEMLYDTQY
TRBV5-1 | ASREVLSGGRTDTQY
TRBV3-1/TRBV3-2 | ASSTRTSGGVNEQF
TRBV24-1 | ATSDFRDEQY
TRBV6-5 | ASSYSEGVNTEAF
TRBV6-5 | ASRNRGYSPLH
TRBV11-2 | ASSYWGTDNSPLH
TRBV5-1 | ASSLDRGVADTQY
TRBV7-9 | ASSSRDRGRTNEKLF
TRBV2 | ASEGGRLADYNEQF
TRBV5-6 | ATKSGGQGAYNSPLH
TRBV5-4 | ASSSGQTNTEAF
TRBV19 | ASRAGTGSPGELF
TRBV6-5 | ASSYAGSIEKLF
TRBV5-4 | ASSRGQGRDSEQY
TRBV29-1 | SVKPGGRGGYT
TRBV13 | ASSPSGRNTGELF